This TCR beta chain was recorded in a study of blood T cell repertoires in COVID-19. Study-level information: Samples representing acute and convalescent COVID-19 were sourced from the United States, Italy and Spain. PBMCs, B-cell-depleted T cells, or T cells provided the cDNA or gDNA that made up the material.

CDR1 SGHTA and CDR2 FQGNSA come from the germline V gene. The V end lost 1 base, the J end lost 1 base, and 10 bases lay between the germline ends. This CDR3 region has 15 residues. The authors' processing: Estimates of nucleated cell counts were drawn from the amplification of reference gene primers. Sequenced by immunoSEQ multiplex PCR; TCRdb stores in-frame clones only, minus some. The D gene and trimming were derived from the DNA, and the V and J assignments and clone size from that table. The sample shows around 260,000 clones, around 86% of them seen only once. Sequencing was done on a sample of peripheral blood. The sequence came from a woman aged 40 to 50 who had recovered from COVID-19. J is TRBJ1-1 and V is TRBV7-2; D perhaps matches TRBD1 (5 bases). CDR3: CASSLDLQGNTEAFF. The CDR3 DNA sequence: TGTGCCAGCAGCTTAGACCTTCAGGGGAACACTGAAGCTTTCTTT.